This is a list of T cell receptor beta chains from one sample in a study of Graves' ophthalmopathy and Graves' hyperthyroidism. One entry per CDR3 protein results from TCRdb running MiXCR on the multiplex PCR reads. The sample has approximately 640,000 distinct CDR3 sequences, roughly two fifths seen once; the top ten hold under 3.5%. The sequencing input was peripheral blood. The receptors originated from an adult man with Graves' ophthalmopathy. The CDR3 runs from the conserved cysteine through the conserved F or W. Each record gives: V gene, clone size, J gene, D gene, CDR3 protein, CDR3 DNA. D genes are given only for firm matches. Clone size is given for some rows only: seen once, a few or many times, or a class if the clone is expanded.

TRBV25-1,NA,TRBJ1-5,TRBD1,CASSYGQGRQPQHF,TGTGCCAGCAGTTATGGACAGGGCCGGCAGCCCCAGCATTTT
TRBV2,many,TRBJ1-2,TRBD1,CASSLQGGDYGYTF,TGTGCCAGCAGTCTACAGGGGGGAGACTATGGCTACACCTTC
TRBV9,NA,TRBJ1-2,TRBD1,CASSSTTGGLGGYTF,TGTGCCAGCAGCTCGACCACAGGGGGCTTAGGTGGCTACACCTTC
TRBV7-8,many,TRBJ1-1,NA,CASSLVPFQGRLNTEAFF,TGTGCCAGCAGCTTAGTCCCATTCCAAGGGCGTTTGAACACTGAAGCTTTCTTT
TRBV11-2,NA,TRBJ1-3,NA,CASSTRGGVGIGNTIYF,TGTGCCAGCAGCACCAGGGGTGGTGTCGGAATTGGAAACACCATATATTTT
TRBV5-4,few,TRBJ1-1,NA,CASSHGGMNTEAFF,TGTGCCAGCAGCCATGGAGGGATGAACACTGAAGCTTTCTTT
TRBV5-1,NA,TRBJ1-6,NA,CASSLETGRGSLLHF,TGCGCCAGCAGCTTGGAGACAGGACGGGGTTCACTCCTCCACTTT
TRBV29-1,many,TRBJ1-2,NA,CSVPQGSGYGYTF,TGCAGCGTGCCTCAGGGGTCCGGCTATGGCTACACCTTC
TRBV19,many,TRBJ2-7,TRBD2,CASSREGEQYF,TGTGCCAGTAGTAGGGAGGGCGAGCAGTACTTC
TRBV29-1,NA,TRBJ1-2,NA,CSVPPGDYGYTF,TGCAGCGTGCCCCCGGGGGACTATGGCTACACCTTC
TRBV25-1,NA,TRBJ1-1,NA,CASSPGKGVNTEASF,TGTGCCAGCAGCCCAGGGAAAGGGGTGAACACTGAAGCTTCCTTT
TRBV29-1,once,TRBJ2-2,NA,CSARESVLNTGELFF,TGCAGTGCTAGAGAGTCGGTACTTAACACCGGGGAGCTGTTTTTT
TRBV19,NA,TRBJ2-7,NA,CASSIVSLNTYEQYF,TGTGCCAGTAGTATTGTTTCGCTAAATACTTACGAGCAGTACTTC
TRBV29-1,NA,TRBJ2-2,TRBD2,CSVANSGGPGVLFF,TGCAGCGTTGCTAATTCGGGAGGGCCCGGGGTGCTGTTTTTT
TRBV12-3/TRBV12-4,NA,TRBJ2-7,NA,CASRAGNPSYEQYF,TGTGCCAGCAGGGCCGGGAATCCCTCCTACGAGCAGTACTTC
TRBV2,NA,TRBJ2-6,NA,CASVEGAPSGANVLTF,TGTGCCAGCGTTGAAGGTGCCCCCTCTGGGGCCAACGTCCTGACTTTC
TRBV12-3/TRBV12-4,NA,TRBJ1-5,NA,CASNHDQVRPQHF,TGTGCCAGCAACCACGATCAGGTACGGCCCCAGCATTTT
TRBV15,NA,TRBJ2-2,NA,CATSRFGGGPSGGELFF,TGTGCCACCAGCAGGTTTGGGGGGGGGCCTTCAGGCGGGGAGCTGTTTTTT
TRBV4-1,NA,TRBJ1-1,NA,CASSHPFGRGTGETEASF,NA
TRBV7-9,many,TRBJ1-1,NA,CASSLEGRVAFF,TGTGCCAGCAGCTTGGAGGGCAGGGTTGCTTTCTTT
TRBV20-1,many,TRBJ1-3,NA,CSAAPTGSGNTIYF,TGCAGTGCTGCACCGACAGGCTCTGGAAACACCATATATTTT
TRBV19,many,TRBJ1-2,NA,CASSRDLYGYTF,TGTGCCAGTAGCAGGGATCTCTATGGCTACACCTTC
TRBV25-1,NA,TRBJ1-6,NA,CASKKTGAGSPLHF,TGTGCCAGCAAGAAGACAGGAGCAGGGTCACCCCTCCACTTT
TRBV20-1,NA,TRBJ2-7,TRBD2,CSARGGHRYEQYF,TGCAGTGCTCGGGGGGGGCATCGTTACGAGCAGTACTTC
TRBV9,NA,TRBJ2-6,TRBD2,CASSVDGGGSGANVLTF,TGTGCCAGCAGCGTAGACGGGGGGGGCTCTGGGGCCAACGTCCTGACTTTC
TRBV7-9,once,TRBJ1-5,TRBD1,CASSLRRDRPQHF,TGTGCCAGCAGCTTACGCCGGGACAGGCCCCAGCATTTT
TRBV7-2,NA,TRBJ2-5,NA,CASSLVLAEAETQYF,TGTGCCAGCAGCTTAGTGCTAGCCGAAGCCGAGACCCAGTACTTC
TRBV4-1,NA,TRBJ2-5,TRBD2,CASSQRLAGGPSETQYF,TGCGCCAGCAGCCAGAGACTAGCGGGAGGGCCGTCGGAGACCCAGTACTTC
TRBV2,many,TRBJ2-7,TRBD1,CASKWDRVTYEQYF,TGTGCCAGCAAATGGGACAGGGTTACATACGAGCAGTACTTC
TRBV19,many,TRBJ1-5,NA,CASSGIGQASQHF,TGTGCCAGTTCCGGGATAGGGCAGGCCTCCCAGCATTTT
TRBV12-5,many,TRBJ1-1,NA,CASAIQIRNTEAFF,TGTGCTAGTGCCATTCAGATCCGGAACACTGAAGCTTTCTTT
TRBV2,NA,TRBJ2-7,NA,CASSDFHEQYF,TGTGCCAGCAGTGATTTTCACGAGCAGTACTTC
TRBV6-1,few,TRBJ1-1,TRBD1,CASRRQGIAFF,TGTGCCAGCAGGAGACAGGGGATAGCTTTCTTT
TRBV2,NA,TRBJ1-3,TRBD1,CASSFRGTGNTIYF,TGTGCCAGCAGTTTCAGGGGGACTGGAAACACCATATATTTT
TRBV11-2,many,TRBJ1-1,TRBD1,CASSVLVTGAGEAFF,TGTGCCAGCAGCGTACTCGTTACAGGGGCGGGTGAAGCTTTCTTT
TRBV5-1,many,TRBJ1-1,TRBD1,CASSLGQGLGTEAFF,TGCGCCAGCAGCTTGGGACAGGGCCTCGGAACTGAAGCTTTCTTT
TRBV10-3,many,TRBJ2-5,TRBD2,CAISESGGKETQYF,TGTGCCATCAGTGAGTCGGGGGGGAAAGAGACCCAGTACTTC
TRBV29-1,NA,TRBJ1-2,TRBD1,CSGRQGVNYGYTF,TGCAGCGGAAGACAGGGGGTTAACTATGGCTACACCTTC
TRBV29-1,many,TRBJ2-2,TRBD1,CSVEEIPGQGNTGELFF,TGCAGCGTTGAAGAAATACCGGGACAGGGAAACACCGGGGAGCTGTTTTTT
TRBV7-2,many,TRBJ1-6,NA,CASSLGPDSNSPLHF,TGTGCCAGCAGCTTAGGTCCGGACAGCAATTCACCCCTCCACTTT
TRBV18,many,TRBJ2-5,NA,CASSPGQYQETQYF,TGCGCCAGCAGCCCTGGACAGTACCAAGAGACCCAGTACTTC
TRBV7-2,once,TRBJ1-2,NA,CASSPGALGYTF,TGTGCCAGCAGCCCAGGGGCTTTGGGCTACACCTTC
TRBV10-3,NA,TRBJ2-6,TRBD2,CAISESKVAGANVLTF,TGTGCCATCAGTGAGTCGAAAGTAGCGGGAGCCAACGTCCTGACTTTC
TRBV7-9,many,TRBJ2-7,TRBD1,CASSLEVAGQGYEQYF,TGTGCCAGCAGCTTAGAAGTTGCGGGACAGGGGTACGAGCAGTACTTC
TRBV4-1,NA,TRBJ2-5,TRBD2,CASSQAGRGAGVETQYF,TGCGCCAGCAGCCAAGCGGGGCGGGGAGCGGGAGTAGAGACCCAGTACTTC
TRBV2,many,TRBJ2-7,NA,CASRWSYEQYF,TGTGCCAGCCGGTGGTCCTACGAGCAGTACTTC
TRBV5-5,few,TRBJ1-2,TRBD1,CASSYRDSGYGYTF,TGTGCCAGCAGTTACCGGGACAGCGGCTATGGCTACACCTTC
TRBV25-1,NA,TRBJ1-4,NA,CASSARGPQSNEKLFF,TGTGCCAGCAGTGCTAGAGGGCCACAGTCTAATGAAAAACTGTTTTTT
TRBV4-1,NA,TRBJ2-3,TRBD2,CASSQETSGSPDTQYF,TGTGCCAGCAGCCAGGAGACTAGCGGGAGCCCAGATACGCAGTATTTT
TRBV9,few,TRBJ1-2,TRBD1,CASSGLGTGANGYTF,TGTGCCAGCAGCGGACTTGGGACAGGAGCCAATGGCTACACCTTC
TRBV25-1,NA,TRBJ1-2,NA,CASRTRDYGYTF,TGTGCCAGCAGGACCCGGGACTATGGCTACACCTTC
TRBV7-9,many,TRBJ2-7,TRBD1,CASSQWDSYEQYF,TGTGCCAGCAGCCAATGGGACAGCTACGAGCAGTACTTC